This T cell receptor beta chain was found in a study of long-term antiretroviral therapy in people with HIV (dated by TCRdb to between 2021 and 2024). Regarding the research as a whole: The earliest samples were collected about a decade before the 2015 WHO recommendation for immediate ART, when ART was typically delayed until CD4 counts fell. No cross-contamination during QIAcube processing was shown when test extractions of a monoclonal T-cell line were performed alongside around 30 polyclonal samples. This retrospective serial study examined whether starting ART and sustained HIV suppression were associated with changes in the composition and diversity of the TRB repertoire in peripheral blood. About 40% of the 30 participants with HIV were female. A total of fewer than 200 cryopreserved PBMC samples were contributed to the cohort by 30 adults with confirmed HIV infection, with samples collected serially over a mean of around 6 years (range 1-12). What the study reported, not specific to this receptor: Because PBMC availability was limited, only the TCR beta chain was sequenced, with no alpha chain pairing. Starting ART was linked to a significant rise in TRB diversity, yet even with long-term ART the diversity remained significantly lower than in transplant donor controls. Because cell numbers in pre-ART samples were limited, unsorted PBMC were profiled instead of sorted CD4+ and CD8+ T cells. Inferences about post-ART repertoire changes were limited because no data were available on ART adherence, viral resistance or therapy changes. HIV repertoires had narrower CDR3 length ranges than controls, and the network structure suggested an antigen-experienced repertoire that shifted only slightly toward naive after ART. Expanded TRB clones identified before ART initiation dominated the repertoire across all time points, though the dominance fluctuated and decreased in many PLHIV after ART. The samples span the years 2004 to 2017, and the ART regimens used may be less effective than current regimens.

A remark on this clone: The target of this receptor is not known. The record has no base qualities; no much larger clone is one base away.

Participants were included only if at least one PBMC sample before ART initiation and at least two post-ART samples were available. All participants with HIV were treated in the United States of America. Before DNA extraction, cryopreserved samples of about 0.95-10 million PBMC were thawed and then washed. At the time of the earliest PBMC sample, participants with HIV were aged between about 23 and 54 years. Each participant contributed PBMC samples from 1-4 timepoints before ART initiation and 2-8 timepoints after ART initiation, with a median of 7 samples. Serial HIV viral load, CD4+ T-cell count, ART history and demographic data were obtained for every participant. Genomic DNA was extracted from unsorted PBMC with a Qiagen kit on a QIAcube, with processing performed in batches of 12 samples. There are 15 amino acids in the CDR3, from cysteine to phenylalanine inclusive. This entry keeps only the CDR3 DNA: 45 bases, framed from base 1. The germline V gene encodes CDR1 SGHTA and CDR2 FQGNSA. V gives up 2 bases and J gives up 5 bases, and the segment between their germline ends measures 15 bases.

Sequencing of the TRB variable region was done with the immunoSEQ hsTCRB v3.0 assay at survey level resolution. The target sequencing depth for TRB was about 40,000-55,000 T-cell genomes per sample. Pooled TRB libraries were sequenced on an Illumina MiSeq with a v3 150-cycle kit. Turning to the authors' computational methods: Analysis of repertoires was carried out in R inside a reproducible Nextflow workflow spanning QC, data transformation and analysis. Custom analyses were implemented in LymphoSeq2, an R package for AIRR-Seq data exploration. Four samples that yielded fewer than 5000 total TRB sequences were excluded, so that under 200 HIV repertoires were analyzed. Among the roughly 180 retained HIV repertoires, more than 55 were collected before ART initiation and roughly 130 after ART initiation. Each repertoire was downsampled to 5000 TRB nucleotide sequences, and summary statistics were averaged across 100 downsampling iterations. TRB sequences were retained for analysis only if CDR3 regions of at least seven amino acids were present. Diversity was measured with a Shannon entropy-derived clonality score and the Gini coefficient. Repertoire networks linked the top 5000 CDR3 amino acid sequences whenever two sequences differed by an edit distance of one. GLIPH2 predicted antigen specificity groups and MHC restriction for TRB CDR3 amino acid sequences. To flag known associations with CMV, EBV, HIV or tissue antigens, CDR3 amino acid sequences were compared against VDJdb and McPAS-TCR. Pre-ART, post-ART and control groups were compared with Wilcoxon signed-rank tests and Holm-Bonferroni correction. The table comes from immuneACCESS by way of TCRdb, which keeps in-frame sequences with V and J called. Part of the clones is missing from these tables; in studies checked, under half for an unresolved V gene and the rest for unknown reasons. V, J and clone size were drawn from that table, and D and trimming were deduced from the DNA. The sample profile shows 14,000 or so clones; about 77% of them were found once. The ten largest clones capture 28% of the sample.

The chain was built from TRBV7-2 and TRBJ1-1; too little of a D gene remains to name it. The sequence was collected from a man in his forties or fifties with HIV. The material was unsorted PBMCs, obtained 3.1 years after starting antiretroviral therapy. The nucleotide sequence reads TGTGCCAGCAGCTTATACTCTCCCGCTACGACTGAAGCTTTCTTT. Translated, this gives CASSLYSPATTEAFF.